This T cell receptor (beta chain) stems from a study of T cell responses to AZD1222 COVID-19 vaccine. V lost 1 base, J lost 6 bases, and 7 bases lay in between. The germline V gene has CDR1 DFQATT and CDR2 SNEGSKA (reference sequence). The CDR3 consists of 11 residues. Findings and limits, study-wide: Breadth and depth of Spike-specific TCRs rose after two AZD1222 doses. Across the whole spike, CD4 TCRs peaked at regions 160-218 and 743-854. It should be noted that donors were predominantly white British and more often female, and clonal diversity was possibly underestimated. There were repertoire samples only from the period after the peak T cell response.

This clone was seen once. What it binds is not known. Data came from immunoSEQ multiplex PCR; TCRdb stores just in-frame clones and leaves some out. The sample yields nearly 90,000 clones, around 90% seen once. The chain links TRBV20-1 to TRBJ2-7; no clear D gene. The sequence was collected from an adult in good health. Sequenced material: peripheral blood, taken on day 0 of AZD1222 vaccination. CDR3 in amino acids: CSARVTIEQYF. CDR3 nucleotides: TGCAGTGCTAGAGTAACTATCGAGCAGTACTTC.